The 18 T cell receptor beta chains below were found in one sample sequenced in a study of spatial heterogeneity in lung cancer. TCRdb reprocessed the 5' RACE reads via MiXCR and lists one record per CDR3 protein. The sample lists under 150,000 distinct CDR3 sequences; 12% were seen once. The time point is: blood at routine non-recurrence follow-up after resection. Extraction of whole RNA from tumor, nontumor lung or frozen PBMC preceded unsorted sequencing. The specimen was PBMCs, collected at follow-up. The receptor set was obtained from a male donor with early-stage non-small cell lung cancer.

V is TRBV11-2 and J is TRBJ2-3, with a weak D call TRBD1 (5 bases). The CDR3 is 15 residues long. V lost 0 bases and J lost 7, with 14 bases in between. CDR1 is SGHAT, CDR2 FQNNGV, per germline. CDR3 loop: CASSLDQARGNTQYF. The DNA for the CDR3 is TGTGCCAGCAGCTTAGATCAAGCTAGGGGTAATACGCAGTATTTT.

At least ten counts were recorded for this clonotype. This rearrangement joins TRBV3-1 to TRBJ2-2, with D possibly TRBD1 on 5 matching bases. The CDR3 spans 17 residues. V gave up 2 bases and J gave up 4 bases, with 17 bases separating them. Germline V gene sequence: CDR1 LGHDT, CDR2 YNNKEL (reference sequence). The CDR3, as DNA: TGTGCCAGCAGCCAACGGGCATCCGGCAGGGCCACCGGGGAGCTGTTTTTT. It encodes CASSQRASGRATGELFF.

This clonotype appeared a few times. CDR3 sequence reads: CASSLPPRQNTEAFF. The CDR3 nucleotides read TGTGCCAGCAGCTTACCCCCCCGGCAGAACACTGAAGCTTTCTTT. The V and J genes are TRBV7-2 and TRBJ1-1; D not certain. The V gene's germline CDR1 is SGHTA and CDR2 FQGNSA. The CDR3 runs 15 residues. The germline V and J ends were trimmed by 2 bases and 1 base, with 11 bases remaining between them.

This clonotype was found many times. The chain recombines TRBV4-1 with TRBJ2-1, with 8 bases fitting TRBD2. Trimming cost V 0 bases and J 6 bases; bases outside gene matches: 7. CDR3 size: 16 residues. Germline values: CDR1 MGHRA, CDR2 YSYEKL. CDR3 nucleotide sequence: TGCGCCAGCAGCCAAGATCCCAGCGGGGGCTTCAATGAGCAGTTCTTC. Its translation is CASSQDPSGGFNEQFF.

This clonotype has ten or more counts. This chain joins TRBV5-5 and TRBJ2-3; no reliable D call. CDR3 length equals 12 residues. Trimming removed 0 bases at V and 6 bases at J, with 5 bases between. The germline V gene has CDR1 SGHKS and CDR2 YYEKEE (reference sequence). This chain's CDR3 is CASSLVADTQYF. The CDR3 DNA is TGTGCCAGCAGCTTGGTGGCCGATACGCAGTATTTT.

The CDR3 protein is CASSLESGAHEQYF. CDR3 coding DNA: TGTGCCAGCAGCTTAGAGTCGGGGGCCCACGAGCAGTACTTC. The V gene is TRBV11-2, the J gene TRBJ2-7, with D tentatively TRBD1 or TRBD2 (6 bases each). Trimming removed 0 bases at V and 5 bases at J, with 11 bases between. This CDR3 is built from 14 residues. Germline V gene lookup returns CDR1 SGHAT and CDR2 FQNNGV. The complete variable domain, with remaining parts taken from reference TRBV11-2 and TRBJ2-7, reads EAGVAQSPRYKIIEKRQSVAFWCNPISGHATLYWYQQILGQGPKLLIQFQNNGVVDDSQLPKDRFSAERLKGVDSTLKIQPAKLEDSAVYLCASSLESGAHEQYFGPGTRLTVT.

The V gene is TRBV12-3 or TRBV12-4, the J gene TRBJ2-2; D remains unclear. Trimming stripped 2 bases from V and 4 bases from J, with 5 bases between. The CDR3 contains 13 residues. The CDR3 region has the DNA TGTGCCAGCAGTTTACACAGCACCGGGGAGCTGTTTTTT. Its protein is CASSLHSTGELFF.

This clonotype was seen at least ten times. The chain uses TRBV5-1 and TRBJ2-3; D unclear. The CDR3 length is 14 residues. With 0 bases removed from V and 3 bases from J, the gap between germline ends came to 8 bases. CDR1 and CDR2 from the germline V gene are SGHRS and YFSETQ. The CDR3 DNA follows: TGCGCCAGCAGCTTGGAATTTTTGACAGATACGCAGTATTTT. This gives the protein CASSLEFLTDTQYF. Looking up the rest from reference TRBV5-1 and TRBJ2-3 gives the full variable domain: KAGVTQTPRYLIKTRGQQVTLSCSPISGHRSVSWYQQTPGQGLQFLFEYFSETQRNKGNFPGRFSGRQFSNSRSEMNVSTLELGDSALYLCASSLEFLTDTQYFGPGTRLTVL.

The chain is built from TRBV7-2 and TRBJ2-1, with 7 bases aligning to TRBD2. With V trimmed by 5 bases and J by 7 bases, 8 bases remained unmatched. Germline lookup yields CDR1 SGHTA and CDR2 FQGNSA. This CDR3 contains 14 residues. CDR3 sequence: CASSPLGGGNEQFF. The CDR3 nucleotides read TGTGCCAGCAGCCCTCTCGGGGGAGGGAATGAGCAGTTCTTC.

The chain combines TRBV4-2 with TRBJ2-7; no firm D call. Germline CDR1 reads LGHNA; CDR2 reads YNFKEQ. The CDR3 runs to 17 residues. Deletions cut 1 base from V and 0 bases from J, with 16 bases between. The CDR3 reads CASSQASEIRPSYEQYF. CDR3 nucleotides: TGTGCCAGCAGCCAAGCAAGCGAGATACGTCCCTCCTACGAGCAGTACTTC.

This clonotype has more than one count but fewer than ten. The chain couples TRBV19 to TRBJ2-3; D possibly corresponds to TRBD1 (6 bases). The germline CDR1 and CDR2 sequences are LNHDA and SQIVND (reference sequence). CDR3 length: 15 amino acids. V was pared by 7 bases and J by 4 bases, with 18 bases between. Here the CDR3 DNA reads TGTGCCAGTACCCCAAACGGACAGCCCTCAGATACGCAGTATTTT. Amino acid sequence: CASTPNGQPSDTQYF.

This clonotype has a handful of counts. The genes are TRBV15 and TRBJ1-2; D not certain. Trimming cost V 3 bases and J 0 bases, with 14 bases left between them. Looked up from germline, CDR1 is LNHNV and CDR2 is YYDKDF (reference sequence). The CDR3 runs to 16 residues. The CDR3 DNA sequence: TGTGCCACCAGCAGTTATCCCTTGCGAACTAACTATGGCTACACCTTC. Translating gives CATSSYPLRTNYGYTF.

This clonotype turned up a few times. The CDR3 spells CASSLGGGKTQYF. The CDR3 coding sequence is TGTGCCAGCAGCCTAGGCGGGGGGAAGACCCAGTACTTC. The chain uses TRBV7-2 and TRBJ2-5; 8 nucleotides line up with TRBD2. CDR1 is SGHTA, CDR2 FQGNSA, per germline. The CDR3 sequence is 13 residues long. Unmatched junction bases numbered 5, after V lost 5 bases and J lost 6 bases.

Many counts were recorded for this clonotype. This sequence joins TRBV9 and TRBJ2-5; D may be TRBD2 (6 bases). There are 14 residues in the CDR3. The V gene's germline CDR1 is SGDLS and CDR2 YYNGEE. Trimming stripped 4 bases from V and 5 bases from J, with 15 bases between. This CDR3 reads CASSRTAGWETQYF. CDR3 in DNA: TGTGCCAGCAGCAGAACTGCGGGGTGGGAGACCCAGTACTTC.

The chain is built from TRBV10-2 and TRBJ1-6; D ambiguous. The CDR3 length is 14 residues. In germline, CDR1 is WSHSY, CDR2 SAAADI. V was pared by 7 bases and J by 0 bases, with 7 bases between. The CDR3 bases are TGCGCCAGCAAAGGGAGCTCCTATAATTCACCCCTCCACTTT. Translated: CASKGSSYNSPLHF.

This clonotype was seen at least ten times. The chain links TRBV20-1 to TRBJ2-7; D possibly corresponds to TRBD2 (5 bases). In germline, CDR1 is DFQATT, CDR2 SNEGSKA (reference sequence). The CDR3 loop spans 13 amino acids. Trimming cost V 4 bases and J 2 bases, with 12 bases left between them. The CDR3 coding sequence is TGCAGTGCTATAGGAGGTCTTGCCTACGAGCAGTACTTC. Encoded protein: CSAIGGLAYEQYF.

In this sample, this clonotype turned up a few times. CDR3: CASSFWDHNEKLFF. The DNA for the CDR3 is TGCGCCAGCAGCTTTTGGGATCATAATGAAAAACTGTTTTTT. The chain carries TRBV5-1 and TRBJ1-4; D not certain. This CDR3 comprises 14 residues. V gave up 2 bases and J gave up 4 bases, with 9 bases separating them. Germline V gives CDR1 SGHRS, CDR2 YFSETQ. Based on the CDR3 plus reference TRBV5-1 and TRBJ1-4, the full variable domain is KAGVTQTPRYLIKTRGQQVTLSCSPISGHRSVSWYQQTPGQGLQFLFEYFSETQRNKGNFPGRFSGRQFSNSRSEMNVSTLELGDSALYLCASSFWDHNEKLFFGSGTQLSVL.

This CDR3 is CASSPLDRTSTDTQYF. CDR3 coding DNA: TGCGCCAGCAGTCCCCTTGACAGAACTAGCACAGATACGCAGTATTTT. This sequence joins TRBV10-2 and TRBJ2-3; D possibly corresponds to TRBD1 (5 bases). The germline CDR1 and CDR2 sequences are WSHSY and SAAADI. This CDR3 has 16 amino acids. V was trimmed by 5 bases and J by 0 bases, leaving 15 bases between them.